This passage covers 28 T cell receptor beta chains from one sample sequenced in a study of T cell responses to AZD1222 COVID-19 vaccine. Measured with immunoSEQ multiplex PCR; TCRdb has only the in-frame clones, and not every one. The table includes some 150,000 clones, around nine tenths detected once. This material consisted of peripheral blood, taken on day 0 of AZD1222 vaccination. The receptors derive from an adult in good health.

The rearrangement links TRBV9 to TRBJ1-2; 10 bases fit TRBD1. J gave up 4 bases and V 3 bases, and 3 bases lay outside the gene matches. Germline CDR1 SGDLS, CDR2 YYNGEE. CDR3 length: 14 residues. CDR3 DNA sequence: TGTGCCAGCAGCGGGACAGGGGGGTTCTATGGCTACACCTTC. As protein: CASSGTGGFYGYTF.

The chain carries TRBV28 and TRBJ1-4, with unresolved D. The germline V gene has CDR1 MDHEN and CDR2 SYDVKM. V was pared by 4 bases and J by 4 bases, with 13 bases between. This CDR3 contains 15 residues. For the CDR3, the DNA is TGTGCCAGCAGTTCCCCCGGGGTTGGTAATGAAAAACTGTTTTTT. Protein product: CASSSPGVGNEKLFF.

DNA of the CDR3: TGTGCCAGCAGCCGGAAGGGGGGCCAAGATACGCAGTATTTT. This sequence encodes CASSRKGGQDTQYF. The V call is TRBV7-3, the J call TRBJ2-3; TRBD1 or TRBD2 may be the D gene (6 bases each). Germline V gene data show CDR1 as SGHTA and CDR2 as FQGTGA. The CDR3 has 14 residues. Trimming stripped 5 bases from V and 5 bases from J, with 14 bases between.

V gene TRBV11-2 combines with J gene TRBJ1-1; D possibly corresponds to TRBD1 (5 bases). CDR1 is SGHAT and CDR2 is FQNNGV in the germline V gene. The length of the CDR3 is 14 residues. The V end was cut by 5 bases, the J end by 0 bases, with 10 bases between. The CDR3 bases are TGTGCCAGCAGCCTAGGGACCGTGAACACTGAAGCTTTCTTT. This translates into CASSLGTVNTEAFF.

V usage is TRBV6-5 and J usage is TRBJ1-2; 10 positions match TRBD1. The CDR3 covers 15 residues. The trim removed 5 bases at V and 8 bases at J, leaving 11 bases unmatched. Germline values: CDR1 MNHEY, CDR2 SVGAGI. This CDR3 is CASSPWTGGMEGYTF. The CDR3 region has the DNA TGTGCCAGCAGTCCCTGGACAGGGGGAATGGAAGGCTACACCTTC.

This chain joins TRBV9 and TRBJ1-2; 8 positions agree with TRBD1. The CDR3 extends over 11 amino acids. Germline V gene sequence: CDR1 SGDLS, CDR2 YYNGEE. V was clipped by 7 bases and J by 7 bases; unmatched bases: 3. This CDR3 is CASSTGVGYTF. The CDR3 DNA follows: TGTGCCAGCTCGACAGGGGTTGGCTACACCTTC.

This clone came up once. This rearrangement joins TRBV29-1 to TRBJ2-7, with D possibly TRBD2 on 6 matching bases. The CDR3 consists of 16 residues. Germline assignment: CDR1 SQVTM and CDR2 ANQGSEA. The V gene lost 6 bases and the J gene lost 4 bases, with 25 bases spanning the gap. The CDR3 DNA is TGCAGCGTGGCCATATGGGGGGTTACCTATAGGTACGAGCAGTACTTC. Encoded protein: CSVAIWGVTYRYEQYF.

CDR3 nucleotide sequence: TGCGCCAGCAGCTTGGGTTCCAGGGGGTTGTGGGAGCAGTACTTC. Residues: CASSLGSRGLWEQYF. V usage is TRBV5-1 and J usage is TRBJ2-7; 7 bases fit TRBD1. The CDR3 has 15 amino acids. V dropped 0 bases and J dropped 7; count of bases not matched to a gene: 10. Germline loops: CDR1 SGHRS, CDR2 YFSETQ.

This chain joins TRBV29-1 and TRBJ2-3; the D gene is possibly TRBD1 (6 bases). CDR1 is SQVTM and CDR2 is ANQGSEA in the germline V gene. This CDR3 contains 12 residues. Trimming took 5 bases from V and 1 from J, leaving 7 bases between them. The CDR3 protein is CSVRQGTDTQYF. CDR3 nucleotides: TGCAGCGTTCGACAGGGCACAGATACGCAGTATTTT.

This chain links TRBV6-1 with TRBJ1-1; D might be TRBD1 (5 bases). V shed 5 bases and J shed 2 bases, with 15 bases lying between them. Germline CDR1 and CDR2: MNHNS and SASEGT. The CDR3 covers 15 residues. This CDR3 reads CASSSRDLGNTEAFF. In nucleotides, the CDR3 is TGTGCCAGCAGTAGCAGGGACCTCGGAAACACTGAAGCTTTCTTT.

CDR3 DNA sequence: TGTGCCAGCAGCCAATTACAGGGGCGGGAGACCCAGTACTTC. Amino acid sequence: CASSQLQGRETQYF. The chain combines TRBV3-1 (or the pseudogene TRBV3-2) with TRBJ2-5, with 7 bases aligning to TRBD1. The V gene end was trimmed by 2 bases and the J gene end by 5 bases; junction bases not matched to a gene: 5. The CDR3 extends over 14 amino acids. Looked up from germline, CDR1 is LGHDT and CDR2 is YNNKEL (reference sequence).

The chain joins TRBV5-1 to TRBJ2-3; 8 bases map to TRBD2. Germline V gives CDR1 SGHRS, CDR2 YFSETQ. Trimming cost V 4 bases and J 5 bases; bases outside gene matches: 3. The length of the CDR3 is 13 residues. DNA for the CDR3: TGCGCCAGCAGCGCCGCGGGAGGAGATACGCAGTATTTT. Translated: CASSAAGGDTQYF. Supplemented by reference TRBV5-1 and TRBJ2-3, the full variable domain reads KAGVTQTPRYLIKTRGQQVTLSCSPISGHRSVSWYQQTPGQGLQFLFEYFSETQRNKGNFPGRFSGRQFSNSRSEMNVSTLELGDSALYLCASSAAGGDTQYFGPGTRLTVL.

This chain uses TRBV7-2 with TRBJ1-4; a possible D gene is TRBD1 (5 bases). Germline loops: CDR1 SGHTA, CDR2 FQGNSA. The CDR3 is 16 residues long. V dropped 0 bases and J dropped 5 bases, with 13 bases sitting between them. In DNA, the CDR3 is TGTGCCAGCAGCTTAGCACCCAGGGCCCCCAATGAAAAACTGTTTTTT. It yields the protein CASSLAPRAPNEKLFF.

The chain employs TRBV6-5 and TRBJ1-5; D call uncertain. The CDR3 covers 13 residues. The V end was cut by 7 bases, the J end by 0 bases, with 7 bases between. Germline assignment: CDR1 MNHEY and CDR2 SVGAGI. As DNA, the CDR3 is TGTGCCAGCACTGGAGATAGCAATCAGCCCCAGCATTTT. Amino acid sequence: CASTGDSNQPQHF.

The chain has TRBV2 and TRBJ2-2; D is unclear. Trimming cost V 5 bases and J 5 bases, with 9 bases left between them. The CDR3 loop spans 13 amino acids. Per the germline V gene, CDR1 is SNHLY and CDR2 is FYNNEI. CDR3 residues: CASSPTGTGELFF. CDR3 DNA sequence: TGTGCCAGCAGTCCGACCGGGACCGGGGAGCTGTTTTTT.

The genes are TRBV19 and TRBJ2-7; TRBD1 matches 10 bases. Germline-derived CDR1 and CDR2 are LNHDA and SQIVND (reference sequence). After removal of 5 bases from V and 5 bases from J, the junction contained 12 bases not matched to a gene. This CDR3 region has 16 residues. The CDR3 reads CASSPRDRGIINEQYF. Here the CDR3 DNA reads TGTGCCAGTAGTCCCCGGGACAGGGGAATAATCAACGAGCAGTACTTC.

J is TRBJ1-2 and V is TRBV4-3; D perhaps matches TRBD1 (5 bases). V lost 3 bases, J lost 4 bases, and 9 bases lay in between. The CDR3 is made up of 13 amino acids. The germline CDR1 and CDR2 sequences are LGHNA and YSLEER. The CDR3 is CASSHQGSYGYTF. CDR3 bases: TGCGCCAGCAGCCATCAGGGCTCCTATGGCTACACCTTC.

The chain couples TRBV9 to TRBJ1-1; D remains ambiguous. From germline, CDR1 is SGDLS and CDR2 YYNGEE. CDR3 length: 11 residues. V was pared by 3 bases and J by 6 bases, with 6 bases between. The CDR3 here is CASSGAAEAFF. The CDR3 DNA follows: TGTGCCAGCAGCGGGGCGGCTGAAGCTTTCTTT.

The chain couples TRBV7-8 to TRBJ2-3; 7 nucleotides line up with TRBD2. Germline values: CDR1 SGHVS, CDR2 FQNEAQ. V trimming: 8 bases; J trimming: 4 bases; junction bases outside the gene matches: 3. The CDR3 is 12 amino acids. The CDR3 DNA reads as TGTGCCAGCGCGGGGGAACCAGATACGCAGTATTTT. This codes for CASAGEPDTQYF.

The genes are TRBV13 and TRBJ2-7; unclear D gene. Germline assignment: CDR1 PRHDT and CDR2 FYEKMQ (reference sequence). V gave up 3 bases and J gave up 4 bases, with 16 bases separating them. The CDR3 has 15 amino acids. The CDR3 loop reads CASSLRTVVPYEQYF. DNA of the CDR3: TGTGCCAGCAGCTTGAGGACGGTGGTCCCTTACGAGCAGTACTTC.

The J gene is TRBJ2-1, the V gene TRBV2, with unresolved D. Germline V gene sequence: CDR1 SNHLY, CDR2 FYNNEI. This CDR3 has 13 amino acids. Trimming left V 1 base short and J 4 bases short, with 5 bases between. CDR3: CASSEGVYNEQFF. CDR3 nucleotide sequence: TGTGCCAGCAGTGAAGGGGTATACAATGAGCAGTTCTTC.

The chain employs TRBV10-3 and TRBJ2-7; D might be TRBD1 (5 bases). This CDR3 comprises 14 residues. CDR1 and CDR2 (germline): ENHRY, SYGVKD. V lost 3 bases and J 2 bases, leaving 11 bases between the germline ends. The CDR3 nucleotides read TGTGCCATCAGTGATCTTCGGACAACCTACGAGCAGTACTTC. This codes for CAISDLRTTYEQYF.

This chain uses TRBV4-3 with TRBJ2-1; D is unresolved. This CDR3 region has 18 residues. Trimming cost V 0 bases and J 7 bases, with 22 bases left between them. Germline V gene lookup returns CDR1 LGHNA and CDR2 YSLEER. The CDR3 DNA follows: TGCGCCAGCAGCCAAGATCTACCCCTGGGTGGTGCATATAATGAGCAGTTCTTC. Translated, it gives CASSQDLPLGGAYNEQFF.

V is TRBV11-2 and J is TRBJ2-3, with a tentative D call TRBD2 (6 bases). The CDR3 sequence is 14 residues long. Trimming took off 5 bases at V and 3 bases at J, with 12 bases between the two ends. CDR1 SGHAT and CDR2 FQNNGV come from the germline V gene. The CDR3 DNA reads TGTGCCAGCAGCCGCCGGAGCGGGACAGATACGCAGTATTTT. It is translated as CASSRRSGTDTQYF.

This clone was detected a few times. The J gene is TRBJ2-3, the V gene TRBV3-1 (or the pseudogene TRBV3-2); D is undetermined. Germline CDR1 reads LGHDT; CDR2 reads YNNKEL (reference sequence). The CDR3 contains 16 residues. Trimming stripped 1 base from V and 5 bases from J, with 16 bases between. CDR3 in amino acids: CASSQVRSAARDTQYF. CDR3 DNA sequence: TGTGCCAGCAGCCAAGTCAGAAGCGCCGCGAGAGATACGCAGTATTTT.

The chain joins TRBV29-1 to TRBJ1-1, with TRBD1 identical over 10 bases. The J segment lost 1 base and the V segment lost 6 bases, leaving 5 bases of the junction unmatched. This CDR3 comprises 14 residues. Germline lookup yields CDR1 SQVTM and CDR2 ANQGSEA. The CDR3 DNA reads TGCAGCGTAACGACAGGGGGCTCGAACACTGAAGCTTTCTTT. Residues: CSVTTGGSNTEAFF. Full variable domain (remainder filled in from reference TRBV29-1 and TRBJ1-1): SAVISQKPSRDICQRGTSLTIQCQVDSQVTMMFWYRQQPGQSLTLIATANQGSEATYESGFVIDKFPISRPNLTFSTLTVSNMSPEDSSIYLCSVTTGGSNTEAFFGQGTRLTVV.

The chain combines TRBV9 with TRBJ1-1; D possibly corresponds to TRBD1 (6 bases). This CDR3 spans 18 amino acids. Trimming took 2 bases from V and 3 from J, leaving 23 bases between them. Germline V gives CDR1 SGDLS, CDR2 YYNGEE. The CDR3 reads CASSVKGGPGGGDTEAFF. The CDR3 bases are TGTGCCAGCAGCGTCAAAGGAGGGCCCGGAGGGGGGGACACTGAAGCTTTCTTT.

The chain combines TRBV2 with TRBJ1-1; D possibly corresponds to TRBD1 (5 bases). The CDR3 is 16 residues long. CDR1 SNHLY and CDR2 FYNNEI come from the germline V gene. V lost 5 bases, J lost 10 bases, and 26 bases lay in between. The CDR3: CASSQGVTGGLEGAFF. The CDR3 DNA reads as TGTGCCAGCAGTCAAGGCGTAACAGGCGGATTGGAGGGAGCTTTCTTT.